The T cell receptor (beta chain) under discussion was sequenced for a study of regulatory T cells in long-lasting Graves disease. This clonotype has ten or more counts. Its target is unknown. Time point of the sample: persistent/refractory GD, antithyroid drugs over 5 years with positive TRAb. RNA extracted from PBMCs served as the sequencing template. Notes on the study in general: Persistent cases of Graves' showed reduced TCR diversity relative to newly diagnosed patients.

Libraries of TCR beta came from iRepertoire HTBI primers plus Arm-PCR of CDR3 regions. One entry per CDR3 protein results from TCRdb running MiXCR on the multiplex PCR reads. The table shows hundreds of thousands of distinct CDR3 sequences, with roughly a fifth occurring only once. V lost 1 base and J lost 0; bases outside the gene matches: 3. From germline, CDR1 is DFQATT and CDR2 SNEGSKA (reference sequence). This CDR3 is 15 amino acids long. This sequence joins TRBV20-1 and TRBJ2-5; 9 positions match TRBD2. This sequence originates from a female donor with Graves disease. Sequencing was performed on peripheral blood mononuclear cells (PBMCs), taken when the disease was refractory, from a patient treated with antithyroid drugs. Here the CDR3 DNA reads TGCAGTGCTAGAGTAGCGGGAGAGTACCAAGAGACCCAGTACTTC. It translates to CSARVAGEYQETQYF.